The next 26 T cell receptor beta chains were all read from a single sample in a study of shared clonotypes between healthy human individuals. Naive CD8 cells comprised CD45RO-negative, CCR7-positively selected cells, excluding terminally differentiated effector memory CD45RA+ cells. TCRdb keeps only in-frame clones here, not all; method: immunoSEQ multiplex PCR. This table has about 2 million clones, over 85% appearing once. The sample taken for sequencing was naive CD8+ T cells sorted from blood. These receptors were obtained from a man between 18 and 29 years old in good health.

Notes on this clone: The sample holds other DNA sequences that translate to the same CDR3. This chain connects TRBV5-1 to TRBJ2-2, with D unresolved. Trimming left V 1 base short and J 5 bases short, with 6 bases between. This CDR3 region has 13 residues. CDR1 is SGHRS, CDR2 YFSETQ, per germline. CDR3 coding DNA: TGCGCCAGCAGCTTGATTGGGACCGGGGAGCTGTTTTTT. Amino acids: CASSLIGTGELFF.

The genes are TRBV10-3 and TRBJ1-6; the D is unclear. Germline CDR1 reads ENHRY; CDR2 reads SYGVKD. The V gene lost 2 bases and the J gene lost 7 bases, with 6 bases spanning the gap. The length of the CDR3 is 13 residues. The CDR3 DNA reads TGTGCCATCAGTGAGGGGGAAAATTCACCCCTCCACTTT. It translates to CAISEGENSPLHF.

The rearrangement links TRBV5-6 to TRBJ2-4, with D perhaps being TRBD1 or TRBD2 (5 bases each). Germline CDR1 reads SGHDT; CDR2 reads YYEEEE. Trimming left V 3 bases short and J 6 bases short, with 10 bases between. The CDR3 spans 13 residues. The CDR3 DNA is TGTGCCAGCAGCTGGGGGTCGGGAAACATTCAGTACTTC. As protein: CASSWGSGNIQYF.

The chain employs TRBV7-9 and TRBJ1-2; tentatively, D is TRBD1 (5 bases). V dropped 7 bases and J dropped 10 bases, with 16 bases sitting between them. CDR3 size: 12 residues. Germline lookup yields CDR1 SEHNR and CDR2 FQNEAQ (reference sequence). CDR3 in DNA: TGTGCCAGCACCCCCATCAGGGAGGACTACACCTTC. It codes for CASTPIREDYTF.

Concerning this clone: Other DNA sequences from this sample encode an identical CDR3 as well. The J gene is TRBJ1-3, the V gene TRBV7-8; 9 bases map to TRBD1. CDR3 length equals 13 residues. Germline values: CDR1 SGHVS, CDR2 FQNEAQ. V was pared by 3 bases and J by 8 bases, with 2 bases of the junction left unmatched. CDR3 region: CASSLDRGDTIYF. CDR3 nucleotides: TGTGCCAGCAGCTTGGACAGGGGAGACACCATATATTTT.

The chain uses TRBV4-3 and TRBJ2-1; 9 bases are shared with TRBD2. The CDR3 sequence is 18 residues long. The V gene's germline CDR1 is LGHNA and CDR2 YSLEER. V was pared by 0 bases and J by 5 bases, with 11 bases of the junction left unmatched. The CDR3 DNA sequence: TGCGCCAGCAGCCAAGATACTCCCTGGCGGGAGGGGAACAATGAGCAGTTCTTC. Translated, it gives CASSQDTPWREGNNEQFF.

This chain links TRBV5-6 with TRBJ2-3; D may be TRBD2 (6 bases). The V gene lost 4 bases and the J gene lost 2 bases, with 11 bases spanning the gap. Per the germline V gene, CDR1 is SGHDT and CDR2 is YYEEEE. The CDR3 runs to 14 residues. The CDR3 region has the DNA TGTGCCAGCAGCATGCCGGGACTCACAGATACGCAGTATTTT. As protein: CASSMPGLTDTQYF.

This clone is a singleton in its sample. The chain carries TRBV5-6 and TRBJ1-2; D might be TRBD1 (6 bases). Germline loops: CDR1 SGHDT, CDR2 YYEEEE. The CDR3 loop spans 17 amino acids. Trimming took 4 bases from V and 4 from J, leaving 23 bases between them. The CDR3 loop is CASSGGGSPGTSYGYTF. The DNA of the CDR3 is TGTGCCAGCAGCGGTGGTGGGTCTCCCGGGACAAGCTATGGCTACACCTTC. Full variable domain (remainder filled in from reference TRBV5-6 and TRBJ1-2): DAGVTQSPTHLIKTRGQQVTLRCSPKSGHDTVSWYQQALGQGPQFIFQYYEEEERQRGNFPDRFSGHQFPNYSSELNVNALLLGDSALYLCASSGGGSPGTSYGYTFGSGTRLTVV.

This chain joins TRBV28 and TRBJ2-5, with unresolved D. Deletions cut 0 bases from V and 2 bases from J, with 7 bases between. Germline lookup yields CDR1 MDHEN and CDR2 SYDVKM. The CDR3 runs to 14 residues. The CDR3 spells CASSLWGTQETQYF. The CDR3 coding sequence is TGTGCCAGCAGTTTATGGGGCACTCAAGAGACCCAGTACTTC.

The J gene is TRBJ2-7, the V gene TRBV30; 9 positions agree with TRBD1. This CDR3 comprises 15 residues. CDR1 is GTSNPN, CDR2 SVGIG, per germline (reference sequence). V dropped 8 bases and J dropped 2; count of bases not matched to a gene: 13. The CDR3 coding sequence is TGTGCCCTCGAATCCCCAAGGACAGGGGCCTACGAGCAGTACTTC. Translated: CALESPRTGAYEQYF. Supplemented by reference TRBV30 and TRBJ2-7, the full variable domain reads SQTIHQWPATLVQPVGSPLSLECTVEGTSNPNLYWYRQAAGRGLQLLFYSVGIGQISSEVPQNLSASRPQDRQFILSSKKLLLSDSGFYLCALESPRTGAYEQYFGPGTRLTVT.

The CDR3 spells CASSYMAETEAFF. As DNA, the CDR3 is TGTGCCAGCAGTTACATGGCGGAGACTGAAGCTTTCTTT. V usage is TRBV6-5 and J usage is TRBJ1-1; no reliable D call. The length of the CDR3 is 13 residues. Trimming removed 2 bases at V and 5 bases at J, with 9 bases between. Germline loops: CDR1 MNHEY, CDR2 SVGAGI.

The rearrangement joins TRBV29-1 to TRBJ2-7, with 9 bases aligning to TRBD2. The CDR3 totals 14 residues. The germline gives CDR1 SQVTM, CDR2 ANQGSEA. J gave up 4 bases and V 7 bases, and 11 bases lay outside the gene matches. For the CDR3, the DNA is TGCAGCGGGGGACTAGCCGGCCCCACGTACGAGCAGTACTTC. It is translated as CSGGLAGPTYEQYF.

Worth noting for this clone: Additional DNA sequences in this sample encode the identical CDR3. This chain uses TRBV6-5 with TRBJ2-2, with no clear D. Germline V gene sequence: CDR1 MNHEY, CDR2 SVGAGI. Trimming removed 2 bases from V and 2 bases from J, with 6 bases in between. This CDR3 region has 14 residues. CDR3 sequence: CASSYGRNTGELFF. The CDR3 DNA is TGTGCCAGCAGTTACGGTCGAAACACCGGGGAGCTGTTTTTT.

This chain joins TRBV10-1 and TRBJ2-3, with TRBD2 matching over 9 bases. The germline gives CDR1 WNHNN, CDR2 SYGVQD (reference sequence). The CDR3 contains 15 residues. V gave up 2 bases and J gave up 6 bases; unmatched junction bases: 6. CDR3 amino acids: CASSEGSGSFDTQYF. CDR3 nucleotides: TGCGCCAGCAGTGAGGGTAGCGGGAGTTTTGATACGCAGTATTTT.

The chain links TRBV4-1 to TRBJ2-7; D is uncertain. Germline loops: CDR1 MGHRA, CDR2 YSYEKL. The CDR3 runs to 13 residues. The V end lost 5 bases, the J end lost 0 bases, and 8 bases lay between the germline ends. CDR3 region: CASSSAYSYEQYF. CDR3 in DNA: TGCGCCAGCAGCTCAGCATACTCCTACGAGCAGTACTTC.

This chain uses TRBV27 with TRBJ2-1; D is possibly TRBD1 or TRBD2 (5 bases each). The V gene's germline CDR1 is MNHEY and CDR2 SMNVEV (reference sequence). V dropped 5 bases and J dropped 10 bases, with 21 bases sitting between them. The CDR3 is made up of 15 amino acids. Here the CDR3 DNA reads TGTGCCAGCAGTGTCATGAGGGGACCCCTTTCAGAGCAGTTCTTC. Translation: CASSVMRGPLSEQFF.

The chain is built from TRBV6-1 and TRBJ1-4; D is unclear. The CDR3 totals 17 residues. Looked up from germline, CDR1 is MNHNS and CDR2 is SASEGT. V lost 3 bases, J lost 3 bases, and 17 bases lay in between. DNA of the CDR3: TGTGCCAGCAGTGAGGAGCAGTGGGAAGAAGCTAATGAAAAACTGTTTTTT. Its protein product is CASSEEQWEEANEKLFF.

This chain uses TRBV10-2 with TRBJ2-1; D may be TRBD2 (6 bases). CDR1 is WSHSY, CDR2 SAAADI, per germline. Trimming stripped 3 bases from V and 3 bases from J, with 12 bases between. CDR3 size: 15 residues. The CDR3 bases are TGCGCCAGCAGTGACCCAAGCGGGCACTACAATGAGCAGTTCTTC. It encodes CASSDPSGHYNEQFF.

The chain is built from TRBV2 and TRBJ1-2; 10 bases align to TRBD1. Germline assignment: CDR1 SNHLY and CDR2 FYNNEI. The CDR3 consists of 14 residues. The V and J ends lost 7 bases and 7 bases, in that order; junction bases with no gene match: 9. The CDR3, as DNA: TGTGCCAGCACAACCGGACAGGGGGTGGTTGGCTACACCTTC. It specifies CASTTGQGVVGYTF. Together with reference TRBV2 and TRBJ1-2, the CDR3 gives the full variable domain: EPEVTQTPSHQVTQMGQEVILRCVPISNHLYFYWYRQILGQKVEFLVSFYNNEISEKSEIFDDQFSVERPDGSNFTLKIRSTKLEDSAMYFCASTTGQGVVGYTFGSGTRLTVV.

Notes on this clone: This same CDR3 is encoded by further DNA sequences in the sample. The V and J genes are TRBV19 and TRBJ1-2; TRBD1 might be the D (6 bases). CDR3 length: 13 amino acids. CDR1 is LNHDA, CDR2 SQIVND, per germline (reference sequence). The V end was cut by 5 bases, the J end by 4 bases, with 11 bases between. The CDR3 loop is CASSPGQSYGYTF. DNA of the CDR3: TGTGCCAGTAGTCCAGGACAGAGCTATGGCTACACCTTC.

This clone came up once. CDR3 nucleotides: TGTGCCAGCAGTGAAGGGTGGGCAGTACACTCCTACAATGAGCAGTTCTTC. This translates into CASSEGWAVHSYNEQFF. This chain uses TRBV2 with TRBJ2-1; the D is unclear. CDR1 is SNHLY, CDR2 FYNNEI, per germline. Trimming took 1 base from V and 0 from J, leaving 13 bases between them. The CDR3 runs 17 residues.

CDR3: CASRPGTVSNQPQHF. CDR3 in DNA: TGCGCCAGCAGGCCCGGGACAGTTAGCAATCAGCCCCAGCATTTT. The gene calls are TRBV10-1 and TRBJ1-5; 7 bases are a match to TRBD1. This CDR3 has 15 amino acids. V was pared by 6 bases and J by 0 bases, with 5 bases of the junction left unmatched. Per the germline V gene, CDR1 is WNHNN and CDR2 is SYGVQD (reference sequence).

The rearrangement links TRBV15 to TRBJ1-1; D remains unclear. V dropped 0 bases and J dropped 3 bases, with 14 bases sitting between them. This CDR3 comprises 16 residues. Per the germline V gene, CDR1 is LNHNV and CDR2 is YYDKDF (reference sequence). CDR3 in amino acids: CATSRDLHGKYTEAFF. The CDR3 DNA reads TGTGCCACCAGCAGAGATCTTCATGGGAAGTACACTGAAGCTTTCTTT. Filled out from reference TRBV15 and TRBJ1-1, the complete variable domain reads DAMVIQNPRYQVTQFGKPVTLSCSQTLNHNVMYWYQQKSSQAPKLLFHYYDKDFNNEADTPDNFQSRRPNTSFCFLDIRSPGLGDTAMYLCATSRDLHGKYTEAFFGQGTRLTVV.

The genes are TRBV5-3 and TRBJ2-7; D ambiguous. TRBV5-3 is reported as an ORF; its role is uncertain. Between the trimmed V and J ends, which lost 1 base and 3 bases, there was a span of 8 bases. CDR3 length: 13 residues. CDR3 loop: CARSLPASYEQYF. The DNA for the CDR3 is TGTGCCAGAAGCTTGCCGGCGAGCTACGAGCAGTACTTC.

This clone has only one observation. The rearrangement uses TRBV5-6 and TRBJ2-1; D might be TRBD2 (7 bases). CDR1 is SGHDT and CDR2 is YYEEEE in the germline V gene. CDR3 length equals 15 residues. V gave up 1 base and J gave up 8 bases, with 16 bases separating them. The DNA of the CDR3 is TGTGCCAGCAGCTTGTGGGGGGGCGTTAGAGATGAGCAGTTCTTC. Amino acids: CASSLWGGVRDEQFF.

The chain recombines TRBV7-9 with TRBJ1-1; no definite D call. Germline CDR1 SEHNR, CDR2 FQNEAQ (reference sequence). The CDR3 sequence is 12 residues long. Trimming pared 5 bases from V and 6 bases from J, leaving 10 bases between. CDR3 nucleotide sequence: TGTGCCAGCAGCCCATACAGTTCTGAAGCTTTCTTT. Residues: CASSPYSSEAFF. The variable domain in full, with the rest retrieved from reference TRBV7-9 and TRBJ1-1, is DTGVSQNPRHKITKRGQNVTFRCDPISEHNRLYWYRQTLGQGPEFLTYFQNEAQLEKSRLLSDRFSAERPKGSFSTLEIQRTEQGDSAMYLCASSPYSSEAFFGQGTRLTVV.